These 20 T cell receptor beta chains share one sample of origin, sequenced in a study of regulatory T cells in long-lasting Graves disease. Time point: persistent/refractory GD, antithyroid drugs over 5 years with positive TRAb. RNA from PBMCs was the source of the TCR library. Building of the TCR beta libraries involved iRepertoire HTBI primers and Arm-PCR of CDR3 regions. TCRdb re-derived calls from the multiplex PCR reads in MiXCR, one entry per CDR3 protein. The sample records 400,000 to 600,000 distinct CDR3 sequences, roughly 21% being singletons. The sample in question was peripheral blood mononuclear cells (PBMCs), obtained when the disease was refractory, from a patient treated with antithyroid drugs. These receptors were taken from a female donor with Graves disease.

This clonotype has more than one count but fewer than ten. This sequence joins TRBV24-1 and TRBJ2-5; D could derive from TRBD1 or TRBD2 (5 bases each). This CDR3 spans 12 amino acids. Trimming stripped 9 bases from V and 3 bases from J, with 10 bases between. The germline gives CDR1 KGHDR, CDR2 SFDVKD. The CDR3 DNA sequence: TGTGCCACCGGGGGACGGGAAGAGACCCAGTACTTC. Its protein is CATGGREETQYF.

This clonotype was seen repeatedly, ten times or more. V is TRBV28 and J is TRBJ1-2, with 7 bases lining up with TRBD1. The J segment lost 2 bases and the V segment lost 5 bases, leaving 8 bases of the junction unmatched. CDR1 is MDHEN, CDR2 SYDVKM, per germline. The CDR3 consists of 15 residues. The CDR3 bases are TGTGCCAGCAGTACAACAGGGGTACCGAACTATGGCTACACCTTC. This sequence encodes CASSTTGVPNYGYTF.

This clonotype was found many times. The chain links TRBV12-3 or TRBV12-4 to TRBJ1-1; D unclear. Deletions cut 3 bases from V and 3 bases from J, with 8 bases between. CDR3 size: 13 residues. The CDR3 DNA sequence: TGTGCCAGCAGTTTCGCTACGGACACTGAAGCTTTCTTT. Translation: CASSFATDTEAFF.

This clonotype was observed a few times. The CDR3 nucleotides read TGCAGTGCCAGCAAAAAGGGGGGATCCTACAATGAGCAGTTCTTC. Its translation: CSASKKGGSYNEQFF. V and J are TRBV20-1 and TRBJ2-1; D assignment may be TRBD1 or TRBD2 (6 bases each). This CDR3 is 15 amino acids long. The V gene lost 6 bases and the J gene lost 1 base, with 16 bases spanning the gap. Germline V CDR1 and CDR2: DFQATT, SNEGSKA (reference sequence).

With regard to this clonotype: One end of the junction varies from germline; a read error may be responsible. This chain joins TRBV5-1 and TRBJ1-1; D is unclear. CDR3 size: 14 residues. Germline V gene lookup returns CDR1 SGHRS and CDR2 YFSETQ. The CDR3 bases are TGCGCCGGCAGCTTGGGAGTCGCTAACACTGAAGCTTTCTTT. Amino acid sequence: CAGSLGVANTEAFF.

J is TRBJ2-1 and V is TRBV2, with 11 positions matching TRBD1. After removal of 6 bases from V and 2 bases from J, the junction contained 6 bases not matched to a gene. The CDR3 sequence is 16 residues long. Germline V gene data show CDR1 as SNHLY and CDR2 as FYNNEI. CDR3 amino acids: CASRDRGQEPYNEQFF. The CDR3 DNA reads TGTGCCAGCAGGGACAGGGGGCAGGAGCCCTACAATGAGCAGTTCTTC. The entire variable domain, with the rest obtained from reference TRBV2 and TRBJ2-1, is as follows: EPEVTQTPSHQVTQMGQEVILRCVPISNHLYFYWYRQILGQKVEFLVSFYNNEISEKSEIFDDQFSVERPDGSNFTLKIRSTKLEDSAMYFCASRDRGQEPYNEQFFGPGTRLTVL.

This clonotype came up many times. This chain uses TRBV28 with TRBJ2-7; no clear D. The CDR3 is made up of 13 amino acids. Germline-derived CDR1 and CDR2 are MDHEN and SYDVKM. Trimming took 2 bases from V and 3 from J, leaving 8 bases between them. Here the CDR3 reads CASSLGSLYEQYF. For the CDR3, the DNA is TGTGCCAGCAGTTTAGGCTCCCTCTACGAGCAGTACTTC. Together with reference TRBV28 and TRBJ2-7, the CDR3 gives the full variable domain: DVKVTQSSRYLVKRTGEKVFLECVQDMDHENMFWYRQDPGLGLRLIYFSYDVKMKEKGDIPEGYSVSREKKERFSLILESASTNQTSMYLCASSLGSLYEQYFGPGTRLTVT.

This clonotype came up many times. The J gene is TRBJ1-1, the V gene TRBV6-5; the D gene is possibly TRBD1 (6 bases). Per germline, CDR1 MNHEY and CDR2 SVGAGI. V was clipped by 4 bases and J by 4 bases, with 16 bases between them. CDR3 size: 15 residues. The CDR3 protein is CASSSTGGPGTEAFF. CDR3 in DNA: TGTGCCAGCAGTTCAACCGGGGGGCCAGGCACTGAAGCTTTCTTT.

The V and J genes are TRBV18 and TRBJ2-5; maybe TRBD1 (6 bases). The CDR3 length is 15 residues. Germline V lookup: CDR1 KGHSH, CDR2 LQKENI. V lost 0 bases and J lost 1, with 9 bases in between. CDR3 sequence (DNA): TGTGCCAGCTCACCACCGAAAGGGGGCCAAGAGACCCAGTACTTC. This translates into CASSPPKGGQETQYF. The whole variable domain, remainder taken from reference TRBV18 and TRBJ2-5, is NAGVMQNPRHLVRRRGQEARLRCSPMKGHSHVYWYRQLPEEGLKFMVYLQKENIIDESGMPKERFSAEFPKEGPSILRIQQVVRGDSAAYFCASSPPKGGQETQYFGPGTRLLVL.

Of note for this clonotype: A clone one base away is much larger, so this may be a read error. The chain is built from TRBV20-1 and TRBJ1-4; D unresolved. V lost 5 bases and J lost 0, with 10 bases in between. Germline CDR1 and CDR2: DFQATT and SNEGSKA (reference sequence). The length of the CDR3 is 14 residues. In DNA, the CDR3 is TGCAGTGCTCGTCCCGGGTCAACTAATGAAAAACTGTTTTTT. Its translation is CSARPGSTNEKLFF.

This clonotype occurred many times. This rearrangement joins TRBV7-2 to TRBJ2-5, with 9 bases fitting TRBD1. V was clipped by 5 bases and J by 5 bases; unmatched bases: 15. Germline V gives CDR1 SGHTA, CDR2 FQGNSA. The CDR3 sequence is 17 residues long. In DNA, the CDR3 is TGTGCCAGCAGCCCCCTCCCCACAGGGGGCGGTTCGGAGACCCAGTACTTC. Translating gives CASSPLPTGGGSETQYF.

This clonotype has ten or more counts. This chain joins TRBV6-5 and TRBJ1-2; no clear D. The CDR3 totals 13 residues. CDR1 is MNHEY, CDR2 SVGAGI, per germline. V was cut by 0 bases and J by 6 bases, with 8 bases left in between. The CDR3 nucleotides are TGTGCCAGCAGTTACTCGAGGCAGAATGGCTACACCTTC. This gives the protein CASSYSRQNGYTF.

The chain couples TRBV18 to TRBJ1-1; possibly TRBD1 for D (6 bases). The germline V gene encodes CDR1 KGHSH and CDR2 LQKENI. With 6 bases removed from V and 4 bases from J, the gap between germline ends came to 18 bases. There are 15 residues in the CDR3. As DNA, the CDR3 is TGTGCCAGCTCCGTTGAAGGGGGGCAAGGCACTGAAGCTTTCTTT. Protein: CASSVEGGQGTEAFF.

This clonotype was seen a handful of times. The chain carries TRBV4-3 and TRBJ2-5, with TRBD1 matching over 9 bases. The CDR3 has 15 amino acids. The V gene's germline CDR1 is LGHNA and CDR2 YSLEER. V lost 3 bases and J lost 2; bases outside the gene matches: 4. The CDR3 loop reads CASSQGTGKQETQYF. CDR3 DNA sequence: TGCGCCAGCAGCCAGGGGACAGGGAAGCAAGAGACCCAGTACTTC.

This clonotype was seen more than once but under ten times. The gene calls are TRBV6-1 and TRBJ1-5; TRBD1 is a possible D gene (6 bases). Trimming cost V 6 bases and J 6 bases, with 12 bases left between them. This CDR3 has 13 amino acids. CDR1 and CDR2 (germline): MNHNS, SASEGT. CDR3 bases: TGTGCCAGCAGCCCAGGGGCGAGTCAGCCCCAGCATTTT. Its translation: CASSPGASQPQHF.

This clonotype appeared many times. The chain links TRBV12-3 or TRBV12-4 to TRBJ1-1; perhaps TRBD1 as D (6 bases). Trimming removed 3 bases at V and 3 bases at J, with 11 bases between. This CDR3 has 14 amino acids. CDR3 in amino acids: CASSLGGSDTEAFF. The DNA for the CDR3 is TGTGCCAGCAGTTTGGGGGGCTCGGACACTGAAGCTTTCTTT.

This clonotype was detected ten times or more. The V call is TRBV28, the J call TRBJ1-1; D is unclear. CDR1 is MDHEN and CDR2 is SYDVKM in the germline V gene. The CDR3 runs to 14 residues. V lost 7 bases to trimming and J lost 1 base, with 13 bases between them. DNA of the CDR3: TGTGCCAGCATCCTCCTGGGGTCGAACACTGAAGCTTTCTTT. This gives the protein CASILLGSNTEAFF. Using reference TRBV28 and TRBJ1-1 for the parts outside the CDR3, the full variable domain is DVKVTQSSRYLVKRTGEKVFLECVQDMDHENMFWYRQDPGLGLRLIYFSYDVKMKEKGDIPEGYSVSREKKERFSLILESASTNQTSMYLCASILLGSNTEAFFGQGTRLTVV.

This clonotype has ten or more counts. V usage is TRBV6-1 and J usage is TRBJ1-2; D not certain. The germline gives CDR1 MNHNS, CDR2 SASEGT. This CDR3 contains 16 residues. Trimming removed 0 bases at V and 5 bases at J, with 16 bases between. The chain's CDR3 is CASSEARVGPGYGYTF. CDR3 nucleotide sequence: TGTGCCAGCAGTGAAGCGCGCGTCGGCCCTGGGTATGGCTACACCTTC.

The sample holds many counts of this clonotype. V usage is TRBV28 and J usage is TRBJ2-5; D is unclear. This CDR3 has 12 amino acids. CDR1 and CDR2 (germline): MDHEN, SYDVKM. V was pared by 7 bases and J by 4 bases, with 10 bases between. The CDR3 coding sequence is TGTGCCAGCAAGGCCGAGCCAGAGACCCAGTACTTC. This codes for CASKAEPETQYF.

This clonotype was found many times. J is TRBJ2-5 and V is TRBV24-1; unclear D gene. V lost 2 bases to trimming and J lost 5 bases, with 11 bases between them. CDR1 is KGHDR, CDR2 SFDVKD, per germline. The length of the CDR3 is 14 residues. The CDR3 bases are TGTGCCACCAGTGATTCACCAGCGAAGGAGACCCAGTACTTC. This encodes CATSDSPAKETQYF.